One sample yielded the 17 T cell receptor beta chains listed below, sequenced in a study of CD8 T cells in ankylosing spondylitis. TCRdb reprocessed the 5' RACE reads via MiXCR and lists one record per CDR3 protein. Altogether roughly 250,000 distinct CDR3 sequences are present, about 11% being singletons, with the ten largest covering approximately 2.5%. Sequencing was carried out using blood, either unsorted or a sorted T cell fraction (not recorded which). The source of these receptors is a male donor with ankylosing spondylitis or in good health (not recorded which).

This clonotype appeared many times. The CDR3 loop reads CSARVLNSPLHF. The DNA for the CDR3 is TGCAGTGCTAGGGTGCTGAATTCACCCCTCCACTTT. This rearrangement joins TRBV20-1 to TRBJ1-6; D is unclear. CDR3 size: 12 residues. Deletions cut 3 bases from V and 7 bases from J, with 7 bases between. Germline-derived CDR1 and CDR2 are DFQATT and SNEGSKA (reference sequence).

The genes are TRBV7-2 and TRBJ2-3; D ambiguous. V was trimmed by 5 bases and J by 4 bases, leaving 7 bases between them. The germline V gene has CDR1 SGHTA and CDR2 FQGNSA. CDR3 length equals 12 residues. CDR3 region: CASSPYPDTQYF. CDR3 DNA sequence: TGTGCCAGCAGCCCCTATCCAGATACGCAGTATTTT.

The chain has TRBV30 and TRBJ1-1; D perhaps matches TRBD1 (5 bases). From germline, CDR1 is GTSNPN and CDR2 SVGIG (reference sequence). The CDR3 covers 12 residues. Between the trimmed V and J ends, which lost 8 bases and 0 bases, there was a span of 10 bases. CDR3 sequence (DNA): TGTGCCGAGGGACGGATGAACACTGAAGCTTTCTTT. Translating gives CAEGRMNTEAFF.

This clonotype was seen many times. The CDR3 DNA reads as TGCAGCGTTTTCGAGTATGGCGGGAGCTCCTACGAGCAGTACTTC. Residues: CSVFEYGGSSYEQYF. The genes are TRBV29-1 and TRBJ2-7; TRBD2 matches at 7 bases. CDR1 and CDR2 (germline): SQVTM, ANQGSEA. This CDR3 is built from 15 residues. The trim removed 5 bases at V and 0 bases at J, leaving 10 bases unmatched.

CDR3 bases: TGCGCCAGCAAGGTAGAGGGACCCTATGAGCAGTTCTTC. This sequence encodes CASKVEGPYEQFF. The genes are TRBV5-1 and TRBJ2-1; D might be TRBD1 or TRBD2, each matching 5 bases. CDR3 length: 13 residues. Germline values: CDR1 SGHRS, CDR2 YFSETQ. V was trimmed by 6 bases and J by 8 bases, leaving 15 bases between them.

V gene TRBV5-1 combines with J gene TRBJ1-4; no definite D call. CDR3 size: 14 residues. Trimming removed 0 bases at V and 8 bases at J, with 11 bases between. Germline V gives CDR1 SGHRS, CDR2 YFSETQ. Here the CDR3 reads CASSLDNSGEKLFF. As DNA, the CDR3 is TGCGCCAGCAGCTTGGATAACAGTGGGGAAAAACTGTTTTTT.

This chain links TRBV30 with TRBJ2-7; 11 nucleotides match TRBD1. The CDR3 loop spans 14 amino acids. Germline V gene data show CDR1 as GTSNPN and CDR2 as SVGIG (reference sequence). Germline trimming cut 2 bases from V and 6 bases from J; bases unmatched to any gene: 6. The DNA of the CDR3 is TGTGCCTGGAGTTTCGGGACAGGGGGTGGCGAGCAGTACTTC. This encodes CAWSFGTGGGEQYF.

Ten or more counts support this clonotype. The chain uses TRBV12-3 or TRBV12-4 and TRBJ2-7; D is unresolved. The CDR3 totals 12 residues. V shed 6 bases and J shed 0 bases, with 6 bases lying between them. The CDR3 DNA sequence: TGTGCCAGCAGCCCCAGCTCCTACGAGCAGTACTTC. Encoded protein: CASSPSSYEQYF.

This clonotype was detected many times. This chain links TRBV11-2 with TRBJ1-5; D is ambiguous. Per germline, CDR1 SGHAT and CDR2 FQNNGV. Trimming removed 5 bases at V and 2 bases at J, with 10 bases between. The length of the CDR3 is 14 residues. CDR3 nucleotides: TGTGCCAGCAGCCCTGTAGGCGGCAATCAGCCCCAGCATTTT. It codes for CASSPVGGNQPQHF.

This clonotype was seen ten or more times. V usage is TRBV29-1 and J usage is TRBJ2-7, with TRBD2 matching 9 bases. This CDR3 region has 13 residues. Trimming removed 4 bases from V and 5 bases from J; junction bases left unmatched: 6. The V gene's germline CDR1 is SQVTM and CDR2 ANQGSEA. The DNA for the CDR3 is TGCAGCGTTGTTTTTGCGGGAGGGAACGAGCAGTACTTC. It codes for CSVVFAGGNEQYF.

This clonotype appeared many times. The rearrangement links TRBV6-1 to TRBJ2-2, with 12 bases matching TRBD2. Germline V gene data show CDR1 as MNHNS and CDR2 as SASEGT. This CDR3 contains 16 residues. J lost 2 bases, V lost 5 bases, and 3 bases had no gene match. CDR3 residues: CASSLAGGFNTGELFF. CDR3 DNA: TGTGCCAGCAGTCTAGCGGGAGGGTTCAACACCGGGGAGCTGTTTTTT.

This clonotype was counted many times. This sequence joins TRBV4-2 and TRBJ2-1; a possible D gene is TRBD2 (5 bases). CDR3 length equals 15 residues. CDR1 is LGHNA and CDR2 is YNFKEQ in the germline V gene. V dropped 0 bases and J dropped 1 base, with 7 bases sitting between them. For the CDR3, the DNA is TGTGCCAGCAGCCAAGAACCGGGATCCTACAATGAGCAGTTCTTC. This codes for CASSQEPGSYNEQFF.

This clonotype was observed a few times. This chain links TRBV3-1 with TRBJ2-1; the D gene is possibly TRBD2 (5 bases). Trimming removed 3 bases at V and 9 bases at J, with 12 bases between. Germline loops: CDR1 LGHDT, CDR2 YNNKEL (reference sequence). The CDR3 is 13 amino acids. Here the CDR3 DNA reads TGTGCCAGCAGCCAGGACCGACGGGGTGAGCAGTTCTTC. Residues: CASSQDRRGEQFF.

This clonotype was counted at least ten times. The gene calls are TRBV29-1 and TRBJ1-2; D is unresolved. Trimming pared 4 bases from V and 7 bases from J, leaving 16 bases between. Germline V gene sequence: CDR1 SQVTM, CDR2 ANQGSEA. The CDR3 covers 13 residues. The CDR3 protein is CSVVPSRSSGYTF. The CDR3 coding sequence is TGCAGCGTTGTCCCCTCACGGTCTTCTGGCTACACCTTC.

This clonotype was observed at least ten times. The chain uses TRBV20-1 and TRBJ2-3; the D gene is possibly TRBD2 (6 bases). The germline V and J ends were trimmed by 3 bases and 1 base, with 11 bases remaining between them. This CDR3 has 14 residues. Germline CDR1 DFQATT, CDR2 SNEGSKA (reference sequence). CDR3 nucleotide sequence: TGCAGTGCTAGCGGGTGGGGGGGCACAGATACGCAGTATTTT. This translates into CSASGWGGTDTQYF.

This clonotype was seen at least ten times. The rearrangement joins TRBV5-1 to TRBJ2-1; D remains ambiguous. V lost 1 base and J lost 4, with 6 bases in between. The CDR3 totals 13 residues. Germline V gene sequence: CDR1 SGHRS, CDR2 YFSETQ. This chain's CDR3 is CASSLPQYNEQFF. In DNA form, the CDR3 reads TGCGCCAGCAGCTTGCCACAATACAATGAGCAGTTCTTC.

V gene TRBV7-2 combines with J gene TRBJ2-1; D perhaps matches TRBD1 (8 bases). Germline V gene sequence: CDR1 SGHTA, CDR2 FQGNSA. V was clipped by 5 bases and J by 3 bases, with 20 bases between them. This CDR3 has 17 amino acids. CDR3 loop: CASSPGQGLRDYNEQFF. The CDR3 coding sequence is TGTGCCAGCAGCCCCGGACAGGGACTAAGAGACTACAATGAGCAGTTCTTC.